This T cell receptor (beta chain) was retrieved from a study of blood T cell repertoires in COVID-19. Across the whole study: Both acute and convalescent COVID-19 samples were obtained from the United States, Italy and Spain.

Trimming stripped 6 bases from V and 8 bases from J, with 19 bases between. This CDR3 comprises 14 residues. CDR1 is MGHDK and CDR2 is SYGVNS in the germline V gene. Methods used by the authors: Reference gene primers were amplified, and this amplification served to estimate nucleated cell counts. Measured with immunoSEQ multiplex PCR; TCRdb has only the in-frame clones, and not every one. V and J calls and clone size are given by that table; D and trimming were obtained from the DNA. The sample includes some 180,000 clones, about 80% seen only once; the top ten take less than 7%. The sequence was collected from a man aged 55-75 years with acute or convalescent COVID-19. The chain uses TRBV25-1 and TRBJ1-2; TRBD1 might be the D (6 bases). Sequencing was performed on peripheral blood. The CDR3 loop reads CASRRRGGGYGYTF. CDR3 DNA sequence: TGTGCCAGCAGACGACGAGGGGGAGGGTACGGCTACACCTTC.